This TCR beta chain came from a study of blood T cells in healthy people across ages. Study-wide results and limits: Researchers said unsorted PBMCs prevented a conclusive naive versus antigen-experienced comparison. Fewer expanded clones and more diversity marked long-lived versus aged donors.

This clonotype showed up many times. Its antigen is unknown. V was pared by 1 base and J by 8 bases, with 12 bases between. Germline CDR1 reads SEHNR; CDR2 reads FQNEAQ (reference sequence). The CDR3 consists of 14 residues. Combining a sample-barcoded 5' primer with a J-beta primer mix, a second PCR ran for roughly 7 to 11 cycles. Template switching added a 12-random-nucleotide identifier to every cDNA molecule. TCRdb recomputed calls from the 5' RACE reads with MiXCR, one row per CDR3 protein. This table has more than 800,000 distinct CDR3 sequences, 29% appearing once. This sequence joins TRBV7-9 and TRBJ2-1; TRBD2 might be the D (5 bases). Specimen: blood. This sequence was found in a woman of 80 years or more in good health. CDR3 sequence: CASSLGSGWDEQFF. CDR3 in DNA: TGTGCCAGCAGCTTAGGATCGGGATGGGATGAGCAGTTCTTC.